The rows below give T cell receptor beta chains drawn from one sample of a study of CD8 T cells in ankylosing spondylitis. A single record per CDR3 protein comes from TCRdb applying MiXCR to the 5' RACE reads. The sample contains more than 100,000 distinct CDR3 sequences, about an eighth of which appear only once. Sequencing input: blood, either unsorted or a sorted T cell fraction (not recorded which). The source is a female donor with ankylosing spondylitis or in good health (not recorded which). Each CDR3 is given with its conserved first and last residue. Fields, in order: D gene, clone size, V gene, J gene, CDR3 protein, CDR3 DNA. D genes are given only for firm matches. The listing skips clone size in some rows; elsewhere it reads once, few, many or a size class.

D: NA; size: many; V: TRBV20-1; J: TRBJ2-3; CDR3: CSAPPNVGWGTDTQYF; DNA: TGCAGTGCTCCCCCGAACGTAGGGTGGGGCACAGATACGCAGTATTTT
D: NA; size: many; V: TRBV4-1; J: TRBJ1-2; CDR3: CASGPNRVNYGYTF; DNA: TGCGCCAGCGGGCCTAACAGGGTCAACTATGGCTACACCTTC
D: NA; size: many; V: TRBV12-3/TRBV12-4; J: TRBJ2-7; CDR3: CASSFSMIEQYF; DNA: TGTGCCAGCAGTTTCTCCATGATCGAGCAGTACTTC
D: TRBD2; size: many; V: TRBV29-1; J: TRBJ2-7; CDR3: CSASGGLYEQYF; DNA: TGCAGCGCCAGCGGGGGGTTATACGAGCAGTACTTC
D: TRBD2; size: many; V: TRBV20-1; J: TRBJ2-1; CDR3: CSARDRTGGRINEQFF; DNA: TGCAGTGCTAGAGATCGGACGGGGGGGCGGATAAATGAGCAGTTCTTC
D: TRBD2; size: many; V: TRBV4-2; J: TRBJ2-3; CDR3: CASSPMAGVSTDTQYF; DNA: TGTGCCAGCAGCCCCATGGCGGGGGTGAGCACAGATACGCAGTATTTT
D: TRBD2; size: many; V: TRBV13; J: TRBJ2-1; CDR3: CASTQAGTSYNEQFF; DNA: TGTGCCAGCACCCAGGCCGGGACTAGCTACAATGAGCAGTTCTTC
D: TRBD1; size: many; V: TRBV29-1; J: TRBJ2-2; CDR3: CSVTGDRGLGELFF; DNA: TGCAGCGTGACGGGGGACAGGGGGCTCGGGGAGCTGTTTTTT
D: TRBD1; size: few; V: TRBV5-1; J: TRBJ1-1; CDR3: CASSGGTGTPEAFF; DNA: TGCGCCAGCAGCGGGGGGACAGGGACCCCTGAAGCTTTCTTT
D: TRBD2; size: many; V: TRBV10-3; J: TRBJ2-1; CDR3: CATGTSGDNNEQFF; DNA: TGTGCCACCGGGACTAGCGGGGACAACAATGAGCAGTTCTTC
D: TRBD1; size: many; V: TRBV20-1; J: TRBJ2-7; CDR3: CSAPGTGSYEQYF; DNA: TGCAGTGCTCCAGGGACAGGGAGCTACGAGCAGTACTTC
D: NA; size: NA; V: TRBV4-1; J: TRBJ2-5; CDR3: CASSPTGLETQYF; DNA: TGCGCCAGCAGCCCCACAGGGTTAGAGACCCAGTACTTC
D: TRBD1; size: many; V: TRBV6-5; J: TRBJ2-7; CDR3: CASSYRDSSYEQYF; DNA: TGTGCCAGCAGTTACCGGGACAGCTCCTACGAGCAGTACTTC
D: NA; size: many; V: TRBV10-1; J: TRBJ1-1; CDR3: CASSESTEGAFF; DNA: TGCGCCAGCAGTGAGTCGACCGAGGGAGCTTTCTTT
D: NA; size: NA; V: TRBV7-9; J: TRBJ2-1; CDR3: CASSSRNQVEQFF; DNA: TGTGCCAGCAGCTCGCGGAACCAGGTTGAGCAGTTCTTC
D: NA; size: few; V: TRBV18; J: TRBJ2-3; CDR3: CASSPPRVGTGQDTQYF; DNA: TGTGCCAGCTCACCGCCGAGGGTGGGCACCGGGCAAGATACGCAGTATTTT
D: TRBD2; size: NA; V: TRBV10-3; J: TRBJ2-1; CDR3: CAISESPAGPYNEQFF; DNA: TGTGCCATCAGTGAGTCCCCAGCGGGGCCCTACAATGAGCAGTTCTTC
D: NA; size: many; V: TRBV10-3; J: TRBJ2-2; CDR3: CAISAGLGNGGELFF; DNA: TGTGCCATCAGTGCGGGACTCGGGAACGGCGGGGAGCTGTTTTTT
D: NA; size: many; V: TRBV5-1; J: TRBJ2-1; CDR3: CASSLAFGPTGDEQFF; DNA: TGCGCCAGCAGCTTGGCCTTTGGGCCTACCGGGGATGAGCAGTTCTTC
D: NA; size: many; V: TRBV18; J: TRBJ2-3; CDR3: CASSPTSATDTQYF; DNA: TGTGCCAGCTCACCGACTAGTGCCACAGATACGCAGTATTTT
D: NA; size: many; V: TRBV12-3/TRBV12-4; J: TRBJ2-7; CDR3: CASSLWGDEQYF; DNA: TGTGCCAGCAGTTTGTGGGGGGACGAGCAGTACTTC
D: NA; size: many; V: TRBV20-1; J: TRBJ2-5; CDR3: CSARDPARETQYF; DNA: TGCAGTGCTAGAGATCCCGCTCGGGAGACCCAGTACTTC
D: NA; size: NA; V: TRBV6-2/TRBV6-3; J: TRBJ2-2; CDR3: CACQSVRADAGELFF; DNA: TGTGCCTGCCAAAGCGTGAGGGCCGACGCCGGGGAGCTGTTTTTT
D: TRBD2; size: many; V: TRBV5-1; J: TRBJ2-1; CDR3: CASSMTSSSYNEQFF; DNA: TGCGCCAGCAGCATGACTAGCAGTTCCTACAATGAGCAGTTCTTC
D: NA; size: many; V: TRBV2; J: TRBJ1-5; CDR3: CASRDPTQGSNQPQHF; DNA: TGTGCCAGCAGGGACCCCACACAGGGTTCAAATCAGCCCCAGCATTTT
D: NA; size: many; V: TRBV20-1; J: TRBJ2-5; CDR3: CSAKYPLGTETQYF; DNA: TGCAGTGCTAAGTACCCGTTGGGTACGGAGACCCAGTACTTC
D: TRBD2; size: many; V: TRBV20-1; J: TRBJ2-7; CDR3: CSARGDYLSYEQYF; DNA: TGCAGTGCTAGAGGGGACTACCTCTCCTACGAGCAGTACTTC
D: TRBD2; size: many; V: TRBV7-8; J: TRBJ2-4; CDR3: CASSRGDLAKNIQYF; DNA: TGTGCCAGCAGCCGGGGGGACCTAGCCAAAAACATTCAGTACTTC
D: NA; size: NA; V: TRBV6-1; J: TRBJ2-1; CDR3: CASSEAPPSNLVYNEQFF; DNA: TGTGCCAGCAGTGAAGCTCCCCCTAGCAACCTTGTCTACAATGAGCAGTTCTTC
D: NA; size: many; V: TRBV20-1; J: TRBJ2-3; CDR3: CSAIDSRTDTQYF; DNA: TGCAGTGCTATCGACAGCCGCACAGATACGCAGTATTTT
D: TRBD1; size: NA; V: TRBV5-1; J: TRBJ2-1; CDR3: CASSSGTADNEQFF; DNA: TGCGCCAGCAGCTCTGGGACAGCTGACAATGAGCAGTTCTTC
D: NA; size: many; V: TRBV20-1; J: TRBJ1-2; CDR3: CSEKRGRDGYTF; DNA: TGCAGTGAAAAACGGGGGCGGGATGGCTACACCTTC
D: NA; size: many; V: TRBV24-1; J: TRBJ2-4; CDR3: CATSEGDGKNIQYF; DNA: TGTGCCACCAGTGAGGGAGACGGCAAAAACATTCAGTACTTC
D: TRBD1; size: many; V: TRBV20-1; J: TRBJ1-1; CDR3: CSARSQGGALNTEAFF; DNA: TGCAGTGCGAGAAGCCAAGGGGGCGCGTTGAACACTGAAGCTTTCTTT
D: NA; size: many; V: TRBV6-1; J: TRBJ2-5; CDR3: CASIPTVYQETQYF; DNA: TGTGCCAGCATCCCGACAGTCTACCAAGAGACCCAGTACTTC
D: NA; size: many; V: TRBV7-9; J: TRBJ1-4; CDR3: CASSSGTINEKLFF; DNA: TGTGCCAGCAGCTCCGGGACAATCAATGAAAAACTGTTTTTT
D: NA; size: NA; V: TRBV30; J: TRBJ1-2; CDR3: CAWGPQVGYGYTF; DNA: TGTGCCTGGGGGCCTCAGGTGGGATATGGCTACACCTTC
D: TRBD1; size: few; V: TRBV7-6; J: TRBJ2-2; CDR3: CASRFNRGAGELFF; DNA: TGTGCCAGCAGATTTAACAGGGGCGCCGGGGAGCTGTTTTTT
D: TRBD1; size: many; V: TRBV29-1; J: TRBJ1-1; CDR3: CSVEPGGGGAFF; DNA: TGCAGCGTTGAACCAGGGGGAGGGGGAGCTTTCTTT
D: NA; size: many; V: TRBV7-2; J: TRBJ2-5; CDR3: CASSPDSRETQYF; DNA: TGTGCCAGCAGCCCGGACTCCAGGGAGACCCAGTACTTC
D: TRBD1; size: many; V: TRBV6-5; J: TRBJ1-3; CDR3: CASSSYRGRSGNTIYF; DNA: TGTGCCAGCAGTTCATACAGGGGGCGGTCTGGAAACACCATATATTTT
D: NA; size: many; V: TRBV7-9; J: TRBJ1-1; CDR3: CASSFLENTEAFF; DNA: TGTGCCAGCAGCTTCTTGGAGAACACTGAAGCTTTCTTT
D: NA; size: many; V: TRBV12-3/TRBV12-4; J: TRBJ1-1; CDR3: CASSRGGNTEAFF; DNA: TGTGCCAGCAGCCGGGGAGGGAACACTGAAGCTTTCTTT
D: TRBD1; size: many; V: TRBV12-3/TRBV12-4; J: TRBJ2-7; CDR3: CASSLRQGDEQYF; DNA: TGTGCCAGCAGTCTGAGACAGGGCGACGAGCAGTACTTC
D: NA; size: many; V: TRBV12-3/TRBV12-4; J: TRBJ2-3; CDR3: CASSSRASGERTQYF; DNA: TGTGCCAGCAGCTCAAGAGCTTCAGGGGAGCGTACGCAGTATTTT
D: NA; size: many; V: TRBV25-1; J: TRBJ2-7; CDR3: CASSEWGVRTSYEQYF; DNA: TGTGCCAGCAGTGAATGGGGTGTCAGGACCTCCTACGAGCAGTACTTC
D: TRBD2; size: many; V: TRBV20-1; J: TRBJ2-1; CDR3: CSAGTSAGPNEQFF; DNA: TGCAGTGCCGGGACTAGCGCGGGCCCCAATGAGCAGTTCTTC
D: NA; size: many; V: TRBV28; J: TRBJ2-6; CDR3: CASSKTGYGANVLTF; DNA: TGTGCCAGCAGTAAAACAGGGTACGGGGCCAACGTCCTGACTTTC
D: NA; size: NA; V: TRBV27; J: TRBJ2-3; CDR3: CASSLQTADTQYF; DNA: TGTGCCAGCAGCCTTCAAACCGCAGATACGCAGTATTTT
D: TRBD1; size: many; V: TRBV28; J: TRBJ1-6; CDR3: CASITDRGPGSPLHF; DNA: TGTGCCAGCATCACTGACAGGGGGCCGGGTTCACCCCTCCACTTT
D: NA; size: few; V: TRBV5-1; J: TRBJ1-1; CDR3: CASSLGGSGEAFF; DNA: TGCGCCAGCAGCTTGGGGGGTTCGGGTGAAGCTTTCTTT
D: NA; size: many; V: TRBV5-1; J: TRBJ2-7; CDR3: CASSLSLGGITYEQYF; DNA: TGCGCCAGCAGCTTGTCCCTCGGGGGTATAACCTACGAGCAGTACTTC
D: NA; size: few; V: TRBV20-1; J: TRBJ1-2; CDR3: CSARSRDNYGYTF; DNA: TGCAGTGCTAGAAGCCGGGATAACTATGGCTACACCTTC